Below are 6 T cell receptor beta chains sequenced from a single sample in a study of T cells in Graves' hyperthyroidism and ophthalmopathy. RNA transcripts yielded amplified TCR beta CDR3 regions. The HTBI set primed first-round TCR CDR3 RT-PCR. TCRdb recomputed calls from the multiplex PCR reads with MiXCR, one row per CDR3 protein. The table includes about 540,000 distinct CDR3 sequences, around 42% detected once. The material sequenced was peripheral blood or thyroid tissue (not recorded which). The receptor source for this set is a woman aged 18-30 years with Graves' hyperthyroidism.

CDR3: CASSVEGGKNTEAFF. For the CDR3, the DNA is TGTGCCAGCAGTGTTGAAGGGGGCAAGAACACTGAAGCTTTCTTT. The chain links TRBV2 to TRBJ1-1; TRBD1 matches 7 bases. V gave up 4 bases and J gave up 1 base; unmatched junction bases: 6. The CDR3 has 15 amino acids. Germline CDR1 is SNHLY and CDR2 is FYNNEI.

The rearrangement uses TRBV10-3 and TRBJ1-4, with D hard to call. V was shortened by 7 bases and J by 7 bases, with 28 bases between the two germline ends. The CDR3 consists of 18 residues. The germline CDR1 and CDR2 sequences are ENHRY and SYGVKD. The CDR3, as DNA: TGTGCCATCAACCCAGCGGGAGGGCAATCGGTGTACGGTGAAAAACTGTTTTTT. Translation gives CAINPAGGQSVYGEKLFF.

This clonotype was recorded at least ten times. J is TRBJ2-7 and V is TRBV10-3; D is possibly TRBD1 or TRBD2 (5 bases each). V was clipped by 3 bases and J by 1 base, with 10 bases between them. The CDR3 spans 14 residues. Germline V gene lookup returns CDR1 ENHRY and CDR2 SYGVKD. Here the CDR3 reads CAISESEGSYEQYF. As DNA, the CDR3 is TGTGCCATCAGTGAATCAGAGGGGTCCTACGAGCAGTACTTC.

The V gene is TRBV4-1, the J gene TRBJ1-6, with a weak D call TRBD1 (5 bases). The CDR3 loop spans 16 amino acids. Germline loops: CDR1 MGHRA, CDR2 YSYEKL. Trimming cost V 0 bases and J 5 bases, with 11 bases left between them. The CDR3: CASSQDGQGHNSPLHF. CDR3 DNA: TGCGCCAGCAGCCAAGATGGGCAGGGACATAATTCACCCCTCCACTTT.

This clonotype was seen ten or more times. This rearrangement joins TRBV11-2 to TRBJ1-4, with D perhaps TRBD1 (5 bases). CDR1 and CDR2 from the germline V gene are SGHAT and FQNNGV. This CDR3 spans 14 amino acids. V dropped 4 bases and J dropped 8 bases, with 14 bases sitting between them. In nucleotides, the CDR3 is TGTGCCAGCAGCTCGGGGGTAACGAGGGAAAAACTGTTTTTT. It encodes CASSSGVTREKLFF.

As to this clonotype: At one boundary the junction diverges from the germline segment, which might be a read error. The chain employs TRBV15 and TRBJ2-2; D might be TRBD2 (6 bases). This CDR3 has 12 amino acids. Germline lookup yields CDR1 LNHNV and CDR2 YYDKDF (reference sequence). The CDR3 bases are TGTGCCACCAGCAGAGATAGACGGGAGCAGTTTTTT. It codes for CATSRDRREQFF. Filled out from reference TRBV15 and TRBJ2-2, the complete variable domain reads DAMVIQNPRYQVTQFGKPVTLSCSQTLNHNVMYWYQQKSSQAPKLLFHYYDKDFNNEADTPDNFQSRRPNTSFCFLDIRSPGLGDTAMYLCATSRDRREQFFGEGSRLTVL.